These 14 T cell receptor beta chains were sequenced from one sample in a study of T cell repertoires in cytomegalovirus infection. TCRdb re-called the reads through MiXCR, storing one row per CDR3 protein. The repertoire holds about 530,000 distinct CDR3 sequences, with 26% as singletons. Input material: PBMCs. Receptors were obtained from a human donor in good health (CMV status not recorded). Some clones in this sample may be carry-over from other donors' samples.

The V gene is TRBV4-2, the J gene TRBJ1-3; TRBD1 matches at 7 bases. Germline lookup yields CDR1 LGHNA and CDR2 YNFKEQ. The CDR3 length is 18 residues. Trimming took 4 bases from V and 0 from J; bases not matched to a gene: 12. This chain's CDR3 is CASSPEGTGASSGNTIYF. The CDR3 coding sequence is TGTGCCAGCAGCCCAGAAGGTACAGGGGCTAGCTCTGGAAACACCATATATTTT.

Ten or more counts support this clonotype. The chain joins TRBV6-5 to TRBJ2-1; 8 nucleotides line up with TRBD2. V dropped 6 bases and J dropped 9; count of bases not matched to a gene: 16. Germline V gene data show CDR1 as MNHEY and CDR2 as SVGAGI. There are 16 residues in the CDR3. In DNA form, the CDR3 reads TGTGCCAGCAGCTACGGGGCCGGGAGGGCCCAAGGTGAGCAGTTCTTC. Protein product: CASSYGAGRAQGEQFF.

V and J are TRBV11-3 and TRBJ2-1; D not resolved. Germline V gives CDR1 SGHNT, CDR2 YENEEA. V gave up 7 bases and J gave up 0 bases, with 13 bases separating them. The length of the CDR3 is 15 residues. CDR3 in amino acids: CASTDGYYSYNEQFF. CDR3 in DNA: TGTGCCAGCACCGACGGGTATTACTCCTACAATGAGCAGTTCTTC.

In its sample, this clonotype was seen a few times. Its ends do not fully match the called genes, so a read error is possible. V is TRBV7-9 and J is TRBJ2-7; D is perhaps TRBD1 (5 bases). Germline CDR1 reads SEHNR; CDR2 reads FQNEAQ (reference sequence). This CDR3 is 14 amino acids long. CDR3 sequence reads: CASSQVDTNYAQYF. For the CDR3, the DNA is TGTGCCAGCAGCCAAGTGGACACCAATTACGCGCAGTACTTC. Full variable domain (outside the CDR3, taken from reference TRBV7-9 and TRBJ2-7): DTGVSQNPRHKITKRGQNVTFRCDPISEHNRLYWYRQTLGQGPEFLTYFQNEAQLEKSRLLSDRFSAERPKGSFSTLEIQRTEQGDSAMYLCASSQVDTNYAQYFGPGTRLTVT.

The chain combines TRBV11-3 with TRBJ1-2, with D tentatively TRBD1 (6 bases). The ends were cut back, 4 bases at V and 6 bases at J, with 15 bases in the middle. Germline V gene sequence: CDR1 SGHNT, CDR2 YENEEA. This CDR3 spans 14 amino acids. The CDR3 region is CASSSGATVDGYTF. Here the CDR3 DNA reads TGTGCCAGCAGCTCAGGGGCGACGGTCGATGGCTACACCTTC.

The chain uses TRBV24-1 and TRBJ2-5; 9 bases agree with TRBD1. The CDR3 length is 15 residues. Germline V gene data show CDR1 as KGHDR and CDR2 as SFDVKD. Germline trimming cut 5 bases from V and 5 bases from J; bases unmatched to any gene: 8. CDR3 loop: CATSVNRGQWETQYF. The CDR3, as DNA: TGTGCCACCAGTGTCAACAGGGGGCAGTGGGAGACCCAGTACTTC.

This clonotype was detected only a few times. The junction does not match germline at one end; this may be a read error. The V call is TRBV12-5, the J call TRBJ1-1; D is ambiguous. The CDR3 extends over 13 amino acids. Germline CDR1 is LGHNT and CDR2 is FRNRAP. Written as DNA, the CDR3 is TGTGCTAGTGGTTTTCTAAGCGCTCCTGATGCTTTCTTT. Protein: CASGFLSAPDAFF.

This clonotype has a handful of counts. The CDR3 region is CSAQVRGYEQYF. CDR3 nucleotide sequence: TGCAGCGCTCAGGTTCGGGGATACGAGCAGTACTTC. The V call is TRBV29-1, the J call TRBJ2-7; maybe TRBD2 (5 bases). Trimming took 7 bases from V and 4 from J, leaving 14 bases between them. The V gene's germline CDR1 is SQVTM and CDR2 ANQGSEA. The CDR3 covers 12 residues.

This clonotype was picked up many times. The chain uses TRBV4-3 and TRBJ2-7; no clear D gene. The germline V gene has CDR1 LGHNA and CDR2 YSLEER. CDR3 size: 16 residues. Trimming cost V 2 bases and J 0 bases, with 14 bases left between them. CDR3 protein: CASSQRTAVSSYEQYV. The DNA for the CDR3 is TGCGCCAGCAGCCAAAGGACCGCGGTGAGCTCCTACGAGCAGTACGTC.

The chain uses TRBV11-2 and TRBJ1-1; D may be TRBD1 (5 bases). Deletions cut 1 base from V and 2 bases from J, with 8 bases between. The CDR3 consists of 14 residues. Germline V gene data show CDR1 as SGHAT and CDR2 as FQNNGV. CDR3 amino acids: CASSLAGINTEAFF. The CDR3 DNA follows: TGTGCCAGCAGCTTAGCAGGGATCAACACTGAAGCTTTCTTT.

The chain recombines TRBV4-1 with TRBJ2-5, with 7 bases fitting TRBD1. V was pared by 10 bases and J by 3 bases, with 14 bases of the junction left unmatched. Looked up from germline, CDR1 is MGHRA and CDR2 is YSYEKL. The CDR3 has 15 amino acids. Written as DNA, the CDR3 is TGCGCCACTAAACAACGGGGACAGAGAGAAGAGACCCAGTACTTC. It translates to CATKQRGQREETQYF.

A few counts support this clonotype. The chain couples TRBV10-3 to TRBJ1-2, with 7 bases aligning to TRBD1. The germline gives CDR1 ENHRY, CDR2 SYGVKD. The CDR3 is made up of 14 amino acids. Unmatched junction bases numbered 6, after V lost 4 bases and J lost 4 bases. The CDR3 nucleotides are TGTGCCATCAGTGGATTAGGGGGCGGCTATGGCTACACCTTC. This gives the protein CAISGLGGGYGYTF.

The chain has TRBV30 and TRBJ1-5; D may be TRBD1 (5 bases). In germline, CDR1 is GTSNPN, CDR2 SVGIG (reference sequence). The CDR3 totals 13 residues. V was clipped by 8 bases and J by 7 bases, with 18 bases between them. The CDR3: CAAGGGGRQPQHF. The CDR3 nucleotides read TGTGCCGCGGGCGGGGGAGGACGGCAGCCCCAGCATTTT. The whole variable domain, remainder taken from reference TRBV30 and TRBJ1-5, is SQTIHQWPATLVQPVGSPLSLECTVEGTSNPNLYWYRQAAGRGLQLLFYSVGIGQISSEVPQNLSASRPQDRQFILSSKKLLLSDSGFYLCAAGGGGRQPQHFGDGTRLSIL.

This chain connects TRBV7-8 to TRBJ2-3; 10 positions agree with TRBD2. The CDR3 has 18 amino acids. CDR1 is SGHVS, CDR2 FQNEAQ, per germline. V gave up 1 base and J gave up 6 bases; unmatched junction bases: 13. CDR3 region: CASSLGRFRAGGQDTQYF. The CDR3 region has the DNA TGTGCCAGCAGCTTAGGCCGGTTTCGAGCGGGAGGGCAGGATACGCAGTATTTT.